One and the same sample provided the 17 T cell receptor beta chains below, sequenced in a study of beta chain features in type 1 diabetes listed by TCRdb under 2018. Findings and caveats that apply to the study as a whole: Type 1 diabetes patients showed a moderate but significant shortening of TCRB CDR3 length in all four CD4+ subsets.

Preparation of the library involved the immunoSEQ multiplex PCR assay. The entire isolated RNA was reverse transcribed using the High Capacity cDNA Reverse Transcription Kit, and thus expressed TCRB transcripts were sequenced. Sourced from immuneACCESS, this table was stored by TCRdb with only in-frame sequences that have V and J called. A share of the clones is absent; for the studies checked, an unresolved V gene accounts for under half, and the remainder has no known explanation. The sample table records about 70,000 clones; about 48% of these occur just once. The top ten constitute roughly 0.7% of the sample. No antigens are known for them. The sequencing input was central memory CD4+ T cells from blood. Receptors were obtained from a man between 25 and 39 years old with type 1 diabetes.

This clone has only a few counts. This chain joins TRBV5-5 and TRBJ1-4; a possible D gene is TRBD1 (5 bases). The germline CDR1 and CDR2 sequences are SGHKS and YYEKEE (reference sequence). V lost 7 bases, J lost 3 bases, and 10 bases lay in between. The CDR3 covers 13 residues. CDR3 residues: CASLRQPNEKLFF. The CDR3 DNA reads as TGTGCCAGCCTACGACAGCCTAATGAAAAACTGTTTTTT.

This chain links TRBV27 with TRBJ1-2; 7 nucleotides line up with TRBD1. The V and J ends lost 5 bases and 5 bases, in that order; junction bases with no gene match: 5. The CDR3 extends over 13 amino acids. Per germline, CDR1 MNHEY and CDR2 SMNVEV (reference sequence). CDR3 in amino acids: CASSDKQGYGYTF. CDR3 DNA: TGTGCCAGCAGTGATAAACAGGGGTATGGCTACACCTTC.

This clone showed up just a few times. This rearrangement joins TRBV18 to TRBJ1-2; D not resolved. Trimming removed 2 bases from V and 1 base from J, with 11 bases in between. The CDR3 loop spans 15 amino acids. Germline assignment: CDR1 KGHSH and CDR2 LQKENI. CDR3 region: CASSPMGEVNYGYTF. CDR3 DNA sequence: TGTGCCAGCTCACCAATGGGAGAAGTTAACTATGGCTACACCTTC.

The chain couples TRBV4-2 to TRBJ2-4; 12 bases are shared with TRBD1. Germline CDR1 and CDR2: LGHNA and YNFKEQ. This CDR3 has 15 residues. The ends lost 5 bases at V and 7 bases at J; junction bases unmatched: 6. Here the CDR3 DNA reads TGTGCCAGCAGCTTGCCGGGACAGGGGGCGAACATTCAGTACTTC. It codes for CASSLPGQGANIQYF.

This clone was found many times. The CDR3 loop is CSAGSGTGGEQFF. The DNA for the CDR3 is TGCAGCGCCGGTAGCGGGACTGGTGGTGAGCAGTTCTTC. V is TRBV29-1 and J is TRBJ2-1, with 8 positions matching TRBD2. After removal of 7 bases from V and 9 bases from J, the junction contained 11 bases not matched to a gene. The CDR3 is made up of 13 amino acids. Germline V gives CDR1 SQVTM, CDR2 ANQGSEA.

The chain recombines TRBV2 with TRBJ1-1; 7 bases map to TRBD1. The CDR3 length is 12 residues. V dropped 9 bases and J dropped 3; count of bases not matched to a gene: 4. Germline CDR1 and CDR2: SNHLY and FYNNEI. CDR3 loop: CARGQADTEAFF. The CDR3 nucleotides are TGTGCCAGAGGACAGGCCGACACTGAAGCTTTCTTT.

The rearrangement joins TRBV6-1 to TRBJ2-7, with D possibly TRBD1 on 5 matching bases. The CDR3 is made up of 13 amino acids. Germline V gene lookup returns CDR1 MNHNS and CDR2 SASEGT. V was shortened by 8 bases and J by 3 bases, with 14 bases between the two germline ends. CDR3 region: CASAKGSIYEQYF. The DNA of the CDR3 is TGTGCCAGCGCAAAGGGGTCGATCTACGAGCAGTACTTC.

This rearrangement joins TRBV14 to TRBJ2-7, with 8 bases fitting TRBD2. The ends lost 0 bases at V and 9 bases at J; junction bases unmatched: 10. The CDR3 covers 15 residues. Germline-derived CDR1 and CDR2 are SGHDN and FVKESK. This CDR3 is CASSQDTGGPGRQYF. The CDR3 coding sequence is TGTGCCAGCAGCCAAGACACGGGAGGGCCTGGGCGGCAGTACTTC.

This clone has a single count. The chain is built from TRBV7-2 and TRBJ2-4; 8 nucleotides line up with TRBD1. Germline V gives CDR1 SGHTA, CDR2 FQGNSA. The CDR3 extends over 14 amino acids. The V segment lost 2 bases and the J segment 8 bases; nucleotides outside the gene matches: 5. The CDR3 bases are TGTGCCAGCAGCTTATCAGGGGGCGTGGACATTCAGTACTTC. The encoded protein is CASSLSGGVDIQYF.

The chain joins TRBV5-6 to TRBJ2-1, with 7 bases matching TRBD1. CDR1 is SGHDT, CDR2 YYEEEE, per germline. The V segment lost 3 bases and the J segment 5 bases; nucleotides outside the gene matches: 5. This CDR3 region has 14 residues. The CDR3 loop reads CASSSPGQNNEQFF. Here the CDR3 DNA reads TGTGCCAGCAGCTCGCCGGGACAGAACAATGAGCAGTTCTTC.

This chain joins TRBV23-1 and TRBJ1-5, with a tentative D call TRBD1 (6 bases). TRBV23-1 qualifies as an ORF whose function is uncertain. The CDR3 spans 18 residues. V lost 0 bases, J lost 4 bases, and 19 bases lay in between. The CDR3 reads CASSQSKVCRGGNQPQHF. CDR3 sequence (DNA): TGCGCCAGCAGTCAATCAAAAGTTTGCAGGGGCGGAAATCAGCCCCAGCATTTT.

The DNA for the CDR3 is TGTGCCAGCAGCTTCATACAGGGGGGAAACACCATATATTTT. It translates to CASSFIQGGNTIYF. J is TRBJ1-3 and V is TRBV11-3, with TRBD1 identical over 7 bases. The CDR3 spans 14 residues. V shed 3 bases and J 4 bases; nucleotides not matched to a gene: 3. Germline CDR1 SGHNT, CDR2 YENEEA. Variable domain in full (rest from reference TRBV11-3 and TRBJ1-3): EAGVVQSPRYKIIEKKQPVAFWCNPISGHNTLYWYLQNLGQGPELLIRYENEEAVDDSQLPKDRFSAERLKGVDSTLKIQPAELGDSAVYLCASSFIQGGNTIYFGEGSWLTVV.

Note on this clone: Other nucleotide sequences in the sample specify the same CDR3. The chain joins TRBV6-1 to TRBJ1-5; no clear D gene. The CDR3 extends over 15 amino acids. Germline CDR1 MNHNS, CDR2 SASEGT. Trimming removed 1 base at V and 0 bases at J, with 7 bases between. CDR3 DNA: TGTGCCAGCAGTGAAGTCGGGAATAGCAATCAGCCCCAGCATTTT. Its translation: CASSEVGNSNQPQHF.

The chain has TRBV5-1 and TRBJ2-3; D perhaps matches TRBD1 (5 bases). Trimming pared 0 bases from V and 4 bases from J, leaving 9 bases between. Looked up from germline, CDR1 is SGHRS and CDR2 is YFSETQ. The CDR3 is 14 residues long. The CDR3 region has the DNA TGCGCCAGCAGCTTGGGAAGGGGCTCAGATACGCAGTATTTT. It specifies CASSLGRGSDTQYF.

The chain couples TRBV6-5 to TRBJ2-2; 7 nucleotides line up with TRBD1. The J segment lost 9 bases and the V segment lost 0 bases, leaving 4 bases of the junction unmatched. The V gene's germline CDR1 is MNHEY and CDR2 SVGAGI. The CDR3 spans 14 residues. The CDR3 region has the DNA TGTGCCAGCAGTTACTCGACAGGGACGTGGGAGCTGTTTTTT. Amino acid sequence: CASSYSTGTWELFF.

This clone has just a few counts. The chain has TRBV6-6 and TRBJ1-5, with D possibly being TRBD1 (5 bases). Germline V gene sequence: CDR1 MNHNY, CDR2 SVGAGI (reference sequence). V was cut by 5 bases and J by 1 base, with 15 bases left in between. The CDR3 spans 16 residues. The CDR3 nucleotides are TGTGCCAGCAGTAACCGGGGGGACGGAAGCAATCAGCCCCAGCATTTT. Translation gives CASSNRGDGSNQPQHF.

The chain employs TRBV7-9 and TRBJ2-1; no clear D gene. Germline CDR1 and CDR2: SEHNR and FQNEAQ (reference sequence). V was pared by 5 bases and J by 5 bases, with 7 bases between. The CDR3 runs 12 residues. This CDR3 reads CASSRVDNEQFF. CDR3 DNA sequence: TGTGCCAGCAGCCGGGTGGACAATGAGCAGTTCTTC.